Below are 18 T cell receptor beta chains sequenced from a single sample in a study of OX40 agonist ivuxolimab in advanced cancers. TCRdb keeps only in-frame clones here, not all; method: immunoSEQ multiplex PCR. The data contain 85,000 to 95,000 clones, roughly nine tenths of them singletons. Sequenced here: CD4+ or CD8+ T cells sorted from blood, sampled in a trial of the OX40 agonist ivuxolimab. These receptors were obtained from an adult with an advanced solid tumor such as melanoma, head and neck, liver or kidney cancer.

V gene TRBV7-9 combines with J gene TRBJ1-3, with TRBD1 matching 7 bases. This CDR3 is built from 14 residues. Germline V gene sequence: CDR1 SEHNR, CDR2 FQNEAQ (reference sequence). CDR3 sequence: CGGTDWPSGNTIYF. In DNA form, the CDR3 reads TGTGGGGGGACAGATTGGCCGTCTGGAAACACCATATATTTT.

This chain uses TRBV7-3 with TRBJ2-1, with 12 bases lining up with TRBD2. The CDR3 totals 13 residues. CDR1 SGHTA and CDR2 FQGTGA come from the germline V gene. V lost 7 bases to trimming and J lost 12 bases; unmatched junction nucleotides: 7. The DNA of the CDR3 is TGTGCCAGCACCGACCTAGCGGGAGGGAGGCAGTTCTTC. Amino acids: CASTDLAGGRQFF.

The chain is built from TRBV7-2 and TRBJ1-2; tentative D call: TRBD1 (5 bases). Germline V gene data show CDR1 as SGHTA and CDR2 as FQGNSA. The CDR3 consists of 15 residues. V was trimmed by 2 bases and J by 4 bases, leaving 14 bases between them. The CDR3 region is CASSLSSGVGYGYTF. The CDR3 bases are TGTGCCAGCAGCTTATCATCGGGGGTGGGCTATGGCTACACCTTC.

This chain uses TRBV9 with TRBJ2-7; D uncertain. This CDR3 is 14 amino acids long. Trimming removed 0 bases at V and 0 bases at J, with 7 bases between. Germline V lookup: CDR1 SGDLS, CDR2 YYNGEE. The CDR3 DNA reads as TGTGCCAGCAGCGTAGGGCAGGCCTCCTACGAGCAGTACTTC. It yields the protein CASSVGQASYEQYF. Using reference TRBV9 and TRBJ2-7 for the parts outside the CDR3, the full variable domain is DSGVTQTPKHLITATGQRVTLRCSPRSGDLSVYWYQQSLDQGLQFLIQYYNGEERAKGNILERFSAQQFPDLHSELNLSSLELGDSALYFCASSVGQASYEQYFGPGTRLTVT.

This chain connects TRBV4-3 to TRBJ1-4; D gene unclear. CDR1 is LGHNA and CDR2 is YSLEER in the germline V gene. The CDR3 spans 17 residues. The V gene lost 1 base and the J gene lost 4 bases, with 16 bases spanning the gap. CDR3 amino acids: CASSQALGADVNEKLFF. The CDR3 bases are TGCGCCAGCAGCCAAGCCCTCGGCGCCGACGTTAATGAAAAACTGTTTTTT.

This sequence joins TRBV30 and TRBJ1-2, with D possibly matching TRBD1 (5 bases). V was trimmed by 2 bases and J by 6 bases, leaving 10 bases between them. This CDR3 is 12 amino acids long. The V gene's germline CDR1 is GTSNPN and CDR2 SVGIG (reference sequence). The CDR3 protein is CAWSTGVHGYTF. The CDR3 coding sequence is TGTGCCTGGAGTACGGGGGTTCATGGCTACACCTTC.

The V and J genes are TRBV4-2 and TRBJ2-1, with 8 positions matching TRBD2. Per germline, CDR1 LGHNA and CDR2 YNFKEQ. V shed 0 bases and J 2 bases; nucleotides not matched to a gene: 3. The CDR3 has 16 residues. The CDR3 nucleotides read TGTGCCAGCAGCCAAGATTTAGCGGGAACCTACAATGAGCAGTTCTTC. This gives the protein CASSQDLAGTYNEQFF.

The rearrangement uses TRBV7-9 and TRBJ1-3; D uncertain. Germline CDR1 SEHNR, CDR2 FQNEAQ (reference sequence). The ends were cut back, 4 bases at V and 0 bases at J, with 7 bases in the middle. The CDR3 runs 14 residues. The DNA for the CDR3 is TGTGCCAGCAGCTCCCCACCCTCTGGAAACACCATATATTTT. Translated, it gives CASSSPPSGNTIYF.

The chain joins TRBV27 to TRBJ2-4; 11 bases line up with TRBD2. V lost 6 bases, J lost 2 bases, and 9 bases stayed unmatched. The CDR3 consists of 17 residues. Looked up from germline, CDR1 is MNHEY and CDR2 is SMNVEV (reference sequence). The CDR3 reads CASSETLAGDSKNIQYF. In DNA form, the CDR3 reads TGTGCCAGCAGCGAGACACTAGCGGGAGATTCCAAAAACATTCAGTACTTC.

This rearrangement joins TRBV4-2 to TRBJ1-1; weak D call: TRBD1 (5 bases). Trimming stripped 4 bases from V and 2 bases from J, with 11 bases between. Per germline, CDR1 LGHNA and CDR2 YNFKEQ. CDR3 size: 14 residues. The CDR3 is CASSLGTGNTEAFF. The CDR3 region has the DNA TGTGCCAGCAGCCTCGGGACGGGCAACACTGAAGCTTTCTTT.

The rearrangement uses TRBV7-9 and TRBJ1-2, with D perhaps matching TRBD1 (5 bases). V was trimmed by 5 bases and J by 4 bases, leaving 14 bases between them. The CDR3 is made up of 14 amino acids. Per germline, CDR1 SEHNR and CDR2 FQNEAQ (reference sequence). The CDR3 nucleotides are TGTGCCAGCAGCCTGAACGGGGGGATCTATGGCTACACCTTC. Encoded protein: CASSLNGGIYGYTF.

The rearrangement uses TRBV25-1 and TRBJ2-2, with no clear D. The V end lost 5 bases, the J end lost 0 bases, and 7 bases lay between the germline ends. This CDR3 contains 14 residues. Germline loops: CDR1 MGHDK, CDR2 SYGVNS. The CDR3 spells CASSKTANTGELFF. CDR3 nucleotide sequence: TGTGCCAGCAGTAAGACGGCGAACACCGGGGAGCTGTTTTTT.

For the CDR3, the DNA is TGTGCCTGGAGTGGAGGACAGGGGACGGCGTACGAGCAGTACTTC. It encodes CAWSGGQGTAYEQYF. The chain couples TRBV30 to TRBJ2-7, with 9 positions matching TRBD1. The V gene's germline CDR1 is GTSNPN and CDR2 SVGIG (reference sequence). This CDR3 has 15 amino acids. V lost 1 base and J lost 4; bases outside the gene matches: 8.

The chain employs TRBV18 and TRBJ2-7; possibly TRBD2 for D (6 bases). V was shortened by 5 bases and J by 6 bases, with 11 bases between the two germline ends. CDR1 KGHSH and CDR2 LQKENI come from the germline V gene. CDR3 length: 12 residues. The CDR3: CASSSMGGEQYF. The CDR3 DNA is TGTGCCAGCTCATCGATGGGAGGCGAGCAGTACTTC.

The chain links TRBV6-5 to TRBJ1-3; D is unresolved. This CDR3 spans 15 amino acids. Looked up from germline, CDR1 is MNHEY and CDR2 is SVGAGI. V was trimmed by 2 bases and J by 0 bases, leaving 8 bases between them. The CDR3 DNA sequence: TGTGCCAGCAGTTACGACGTAAGCTCTGGAAACACCATATATTTT. Translated, it gives CASSYDVSSGNTIYF.

The rearrangement uses TRBV6-4 and TRBJ2-3; 10 bases line up with TRBD2. Germline V CDR1 and CDR2: MRHNA, SNTAGT. CDR3 length: 13 amino acids. Trimming at V came to 2 bases and at J to 11 bases, leaving 4 bases not matched to a gene. In nucleotides, the CDR3 is TGTGCCAGCAGTGACGAAGCGGGAGGGGAGCAGTATTTT. Protein sequence: CASSDEAGGEQYF.

This chain links TRBV9 with TRBJ2-1; 8 bases are shared with TRBD2. The CDR3 spans 19 residues. Germline CDR1 SGDLS, CDR2 YYNGEE. V dropped 1 base and J dropped 0; count of bases not matched to a gene: 12. The CDR3 coding sequence is TGTGCCAGCAGCGTATCTCCCAGCGGGAGTACCCGCTCCTACAATGAGCAGTTCTTC. It encodes CASSVSPSGSTRSYNEQFF. Full variable domain (rest looked up from reference TRBV9 and TRBJ2-1): DSGVTQTPKHLITATGQRVTLRCSPRSGDLSVYWYQQSLDQGLQFLIQYYNGEERAKGNILERFSAQQFPDLHSELNLSSLELGDSALYFCASSVSPSGSTRSYNEQFFGPGTRLTVL.

The chain combines TRBV6-1 with TRBJ2-5; D is perhaps TRBD2 (5 bases). Germline V gene sequence: CDR1 MNHNS, CDR2 SASEGT. V lost 6 bases to trimming and J lost 6 bases, with 20 bases between them. CDR3 size: 15 residues. CDR3 in amino acids: CASRGSAALRQTQYF. The CDR3 DNA reads as TGTGCCAGCAGGGGATCAGCGGCCCTGAGGCAGACCCAGTACTTC.